These T cell receptor beta chains were read from a single sample in a study of T cell changes during pregnancy in multiple sclerosis. Profiled with immunoSEQ multiplex PCR; TCRdb holds only in-frame clones, not every one. The sample includes under 80,000 clones, over 85% of them seen just once. Sequencing used peripheral blood, obtained after pregnancy. The receptor set was obtained from a female donor in good health, enrolled as a control in a pregnancy study. The CDR3 runs from the conserved cysteine through the conserved F or W. A D gene is named only where the DNA matches it firmly.

j_call	d_call	v_call	cdr3_length	cdr3_aa	cdr3_nt
TRBJ2-3	TRBD2	TRBV9	16	CASSLGTSGSTDTQYF	TGTGCCAGCAGCTTAGGGACTAGCGGGAGCACAGATACGCAGTATTTT
TRBJ2-1	TRBD1	TRBV7-8	15	CASSLRQGNDNEQFF	TGTGCCAGCAGCTTGAGACAGGGGAACGACAATGAGCAGTTCTTC
TRBJ2-5	NA	TRBV9	14	CASSVSGLQETQYF	TGTGCCAGCAGCGTAAGCGGGCTACAAGAGACCCAGTACTTC
TRBJ1-1	NA	TRBV5-6	13	CASSLAGYTEAFF	TGTGCCAGCAGCTTGGCAGGGTACACTGAAGCTTTCTTT
TRBJ1-1	TRBD1	TRBV28	13	CASNLGQGTEAFF	TGTGCCAGCAACCTAGGACAGGGCACTGAAGCTTTCTTT
TRBJ1-2	TRBD1	TRBV2	14	CASKYRGPNYGYTF	TGTGCCAGCAAGTACAGGGGGCCCAACTATGGCTACACCTTC
TRBJ1-1	TRBD1	TRBV11-3	14	CASSPTGASTEAFF	TGTGCCAGCAGCCCGACAGGGGCCTCAACTGAAGCTTTCTTT
TRBJ2-1	NA	TRBV5-6	14	CASSLVGEYNEQFF	TGTGCCAGCAGCTTGGTCGGGGAATACAATGAGCAGTTCTTC
TRBJ1-5	NA	TRBV10-2	17	CASSESDGQASNQPQHF	TGCGCCAGCAGTGAGTCTGATGGCCAGGCGAGCAATCAGCCCCAGCATTTT
TRBJ2-7	NA	TRBV5-1	14	CASSLRYKGPEQYF	TGCGCCAGCAGCTTGAGATATAAGGGGCCTGAGCAGTACTTC
TRBJ1-1	NA	TRBV11-3	12	CASSRGGTEAFF	TGTGCCAGCTCCCGCGGGGGTACTGAAGCTTTCTTT
TRBJ2-2	NA	TRBV7-6	17	CASSLAFRGLQPGELFF	TGTGCCAGCAGCTTAGCATTTAGAGGGCTACAACCCGGGGAGCTGTTTTTT
TRBJ1-5	TRBD1	TRBV18	15	CASSTSQGAGQPQHF	TGTGCCAGCTCAACTTCCCAGGGGGCCGGTCAGCCCCAGCATTTT
TRBJ1-3	NA	TRBV7-8	15	CASSLEAGSGNTIYF	TGTGCCAGCAGCTTAGAAGCCGGCTCTGGAAACACCATATATTTT
TRBJ1-5	TRBD1	TRBV4-1	17	CASSQVRTGWSNQPQHF	TGCGCCAGCAGCCAAGTTAGGACAGGGTGGAGCAATCAGCCCCAGCATTTT
TRBJ1-3	TRBD1	TRBV5-1	14	CASSPRGRGNTIYF	TGCGCCAGCAGCCCAAGGGGGCGCGGAAACACCATATATTTT
TRBJ2-1	TRBD2	TRBV11-3	16	CASSLFLAGGNNEQFF	TGTGCCAGCAGCTTATTTCTAGCGGGGGGGAATAATGAGCAGTTCTTC
TRBJ2-7	TRBD2	TRBV27	14	CASRGLAGVYEQYF	TGTGCCAGCAGGGGGCTAGCGGGAGTCTACGAGCAGTACTTC
TRBJ1-5	TRBD1	TRBV4-1	16	CASSPETGGVDQPQHF	TGCGCCAGCAGCCCAGAAACAGGGGGCGTCGATCAGCCCCAGCATTTT